Following are 18 T cell receptor beta chains from one sample sequenced in a study of graft-versus-host responses after intestinal transplantation. Clones were sequenced by immunoSEQ multiplex PCR, and TCRdb holds only the in-frame ones, with some missing. The sample has over 120,000 clones; around 90% are singletons. Antigens of these TCRs are unknown. The sequenced sample was unstimulated CD4+ T cells sorted from spleen or lymph node cells, obtained before intestinal transplant. The receptors originated from a human donor who received an intestinal transplant.

The chain employs TRBV7-8 and TRBJ2-3; 11 positions match TRBD2. Per the germline V gene, CDR1 is SGHVS and CDR2 is FQNEAQ. This CDR3 has 17 residues. V dropped 3 bases and J dropped 4; count of bases not matched to a gene: 9. CDR3 sequence (DNA): TGTGCCAGCAGCTTTGGAACTAGCGGGAGCATCGCAGATACGCAGTATTTT. This codes for CASSFGTSGSIADTQYF.

This chain links TRBV10-3 with TRBJ1-5; D is perhaps TRBD1 (5 bases). Looked up from germline, CDR1 is ENHRY and CDR2 is SYGVKD. The CDR3 has 15 amino acids. The V end was cut by 0 bases, the J end by 9 bases, with 15 bases between. CDR3 amino acids: CAISESVQGRGPQHF. DNA of the CDR3: TGTGCCATCAGTGAGTCGGTCCAGGGAAGAGGGCCCCAGCATTTT.

V and J are TRBV28 and TRBJ2-1; 7 nucleotides line up with TRBD2. The V gene's germline CDR1 is MDHEN and CDR2 SYDVKM. There are 17 residues in the CDR3. Germline trimming cut 2 bases from V and 7 bases from J; bases unmatched to any gene: 14. For the CDR3, the DNA is TGTGCCAGCAGTTTAGGAGCGGGAACTACTACTAGGAATGAGCAGTTCTTC. Residues: CASSLGAGTTTRNEQFF.

About this clone itself: Other DNA sequences in the same sample also yield this CDR3. The chain recombines TRBV6-1 with TRBJ1-2; D not resolved. The CDR3 has 13 amino acids. Germline assignment: CDR1 MNHNS and CDR2 SASEGT. Trimming took 6 bases from V and 7 from J, leaving 15 bases between them. CDR3: CASSGSKWGGYTF. CDR3 in DNA: TGTGCCAGCAGCGGGTCTAAATGGGGTGGCTACACCTTC.

This clone was observed a single time. The chain combines TRBV29-1 with TRBJ2-5; no definite D call. This CDR3 spans 11 amino acids. V gave up 3 bases and J gave up 2 bases, with 4 bases separating them. Per germline, CDR1 SQVTM and CDR2 ANQGSEA. The CDR3 coding sequence is TGCAGCGTTGATTCACAAGAGACCCAGTACTTC. This sequence encodes CSVDSQETQYF.

This chain connects TRBV5-5 to TRBJ2-2; no reliable D call. Trimming took off 2 bases at V and 5 bases at J, with 10 bases between the two ends. Looked up from germline, CDR1 is SGHKS and CDR2 is YYEKEE (reference sequence). The CDR3 runs to 14 residues. The DNA for the CDR3 is TGTGCCAGCAGCTTCGGGCAGGTGACCGGGGAGCTGTTTTTT. Its translation is CASSFGQVTGELFF.

The chain carries TRBV2 and TRBJ2-2; 9 bases match TRBD1. Germline V CDR1 and CDR2: SNHLY, FYNNEI. The CDR3 is made up of 15 amino acids. V lost 6 bases to trimming and J lost 3 bases; unmatched junction nucleotides: 5. The CDR3 protein is CASRRQGGDTGELFF. The DNA for the CDR3 is TGTGCCAGCAGGAGACAGGGGGGCGACACCGGGGAGCTGTTTTTT.

In regard to this clone: An end of the junction does not agree with germline; a read error may underlie this. Distinct nucleotide sequences in the sample also encode this CDR3. The rearrangement links TRBV19 to TRBJ1-2, with TRBD1 matching over 9 bases. The germline CDR1 and CDR2 sequences are LNHDA and SQIVND (reference sequence). This CDR3 comprises 13 residues. CDR3 amino acids: CASSIQGARGYTF. As DNA, the CDR3 is TGTGCCAGCAGTATACAGGGGGCTAGAGGCTACACCTTC.

V usage is TRBV7-2 and J usage is TRBJ1-5; D might be TRBD1 (5 bases). Per the germline V gene, CDR1 is SGHTA and CDR2 is FQGNSA. This CDR3 region has 16 residues. Trimming pared 3 bases from V and 0 bases from J, leaving 12 bases between. CDR3 loop: CASSLWRGNSNQPQHF. The CDR3, as DNA: TGTGCCAGCAGCTTGTGGAGGGGTAATAGCAATCAGCCCCAGCATTTT.

V and J are TRBV6-5 and TRBJ1-1; D call uncertain. The CDR3 spans 14 residues. Between the trimmed V and J ends, which lost 4 bases and 5 bases, there was a span of 14 bases. Germline CDR1 and CDR2: MNHEY and SVGAGI. The CDR3 DNA sequence: TGTGCCAGCAGTTCACCCTCCGGAGGGACTGAAGCTTTCTTT. This sequence encodes CASSSPSGGTEAFF.

The chain recombines TRBV28 with TRBJ1-2; D call uncertain. The V end lost 6 bases, the J end lost 7 bases, and 18 bases lay between the germline ends. This CDR3 contains 14 residues. The germline V gene has CDR1 MDHEN and CDR2 SYDVKM. CDR3 protein: CASRPRTQGSGYTF. DNA for the CDR3: TGTGCCAGCAGGCCGAGGACTCAAGGCAGTGGCTACACCTTC.

The chain combines TRBV19 with TRBJ1-1; 7 nucleotides match TRBD1. The germline V gene has CDR1 LNHDA and CDR2 SQIVND (reference sequence). Trimming cost V 5 bases and J 1 base; bases outside gene matches: 4. This CDR3 comprises 14 residues. The CDR3 sequence is CASSHQGGNTEAFF. Here the CDR3 DNA reads TGTGCCAGTAGTCACCAGGGGGGGAACACTGAAGCTTTCTTT.

The chain recombines TRBV19 with TRBJ1-2; D may be TRBD1 (6 bases). V lost 5 bases, J lost 2 bases, and 9 bases lay in between. CDR3 length: 13 amino acids. Germline-derived CDR1 and CDR2 are LNHDA and SQIVND (reference sequence). The CDR3 sequence is CASSRQENYGYTF. DNA for the CDR3: TGTGCCAGTAGTCGACAGGAAAACTATGGCTACACCTTC.

The chain is built from TRBV9 and TRBJ1-4; 7 positions match TRBD1. The CDR3 loop spans 15 amino acids. The V segment lost 0 bases and the J segment 5 bases; nucleotides outside the gene matches: 4. In germline, CDR1 is SGDLS, CDR2 YYNGEE. The DNA of the CDR3 is TGTGCCAGCAGCGTAGGGACAGGCCCAAATGAAAAACTGTTTTTT. It yields the protein CASSVGTGPNEKLFF. Drawing the rest from reference TRBV9 and TRBJ1-4, the complete variable domain is DSGVTQTPKHLITATGQRVTLRCSPRSGDLSVYWYQQSLDQGLQFLIQYYNGEERAKGNILERFSAQQFPDLHSELNLSSLELGDSALYFCASSVGTGPNEKLFFGSGTQLSVL.

The chain recombines TRBV6-1 with TRBJ1-1; D gene ambiguous. This CDR3 is built from 17 residues. Trimming removed 2 bases at V and 2 bases at J, with 18 bases between. From germline, CDR1 is MNHNS and CDR2 SASEGT. CDR3 in amino acids: CASSESGMIGKNTEAFF. In nucleotides, the CDR3 is TGTGCCAGCAGTGAATCTGGGATGATCGGGAAAAACACTGAAGCTTTCTTT.

The genes are TRBV19 and TRBJ1-4; tentatively, D is TRBD1 (5 bases). CDR3 length: 14 amino acids. With 4 bases removed from V and 4 bases from J, the gap between germline ends came to 10 bases. Germline values: CDR1 LNHDA, CDR2 SQIVND (reference sequence). The CDR3 here is CASSRRDGNEKLFF. CDR3 DNA sequence: TGTGCCAGTAGTAGAAGGGACGGTAATGAAAAACTGTTTTTT.

With respect to this clone: Germline and junction disagree at one end, which may indicate a read error. This chain joins TRBV20-1 and TRBJ2-3; D unclear. The CDR3 sequence is 10 residues long. Germline V gene sequence: CDR1 DFQATT, CDR2 SNEGSKA (reference sequence). CDR3 loop: CSARATLTSF. For the CDR3, the DNA is TGCAGTGCTAGAGCGACTCTCACGAGTTTT.

The chain combines TRBV7-2 with TRBJ1-5; D not certain. The CDR3 is made up of 15 amino acids. The V and J ends lost 0 bases and 5 bases respectively, with 11 bases between them. Germline CDR1 is SGHTA and CDR2 is FQGNSA. The CDR3 loop is CASSLASMDHQPQHF. In DNA, the CDR3 is TGTGCCAGCAGCTTAGCGTCGATGGACCATCAGCCCCAGCATTTT.